This T cell receptor (beta chain) emerged from a study of cytomegalovirus exposure and HLA in healthy donors. At the level of the study: The roughly 700 first-cohort repertoires shared a platform with the roughly 110 validation repertoires, as reported in a later analysis. Study-wide results and limits: Researchers counted 164 TCR beta chains as cytomegalovirus-associated. Some public TCRs appeared in many individuals, while most sequences were rare.

CDR1 and CDR2 (germline): LNHDA, SQIVND (reference sequence). CDR3 length: 16 amino acids. Trimming pared 0 bases from V and 3 bases from J, leaving 12 bases between. Sequencing was performed with immunoSEQ multiplex PCR; in TCRdb, only in-frame clones are kept and a portion is missing. This repertoire shows some 330,000 clones, roughly 89% found once; its top ten account for around 0.8%. Worth noting for this clone: What it binds is not known.

The J gene is TRBJ2-1, the V gene TRBV19; tentatively, D is TRBD2 (6 bases). The TCR comes from a young woman in good health and CMV-seronegative. Input material: PBMCs. CDR3 nucleotide sequence: TGTGCCAGTAGTATAGACGGGGGAGGATTCTACAATGAGCAGTTCTTC. It yields the protein CASSIDGGGFYNEQFF.